Described below is a single T cell receptor beta chain sequence and its context. Its antigen is not identified. This entry belongs to a study of T cell responses to AZD1222 COVID-19 vaccine. General study results and limits: Baseline seropositivity characterized only six AZD1222 recipients. Dominant at 160-218 and 743-854, vaccine-associated CD4 TCRs also spanned spike.

Only in-frame clones appear in the TCRdb table, and some are missing; sequencing was by immunoSEQ multiplex PCR. Among over 120,000 clones listed, around 90% were seen once. The CDR3 sequence is 16 residues long. With V trimmed by 0 bases and J by 2 bases, 1 base remained unmatched. The germline V gene encodes CDR1 LGHNA and CDR2 YSLEER. The receptor was isolated from an adult in good health. The rearrangement uses TRBV4-3 and TRBJ2-6; 7 positions match TRBD2. The sequencing here drew on peripheral blood, taken on day 0 of AZD1222 vaccination. DNA for the CDR3: TGCGCCAGCAGCCAAGAGCGGGAGACTGGGGCCAACGTCCTGACTTTC. Encoded protein: CASSQERETGANVLTF.